The clone carrying this T cell receptor beta chain has only a few counts. This record belongs to a study of OX40 agonist ivuxolimab in advanced cancers. Trimming took 4 bases from V and 5 from J, leaving 14 bases between them. The germline gives CDR1 SEHNR, CDR2 FQNEAQ (reference sequence). CDR3 length: 14 amino acids. Measured with immunoSEQ multiplex PCR; TCRdb has only the in-frame clones, and not every one. This sample has tens of thousands of clones, with about 81% found just once. The sequenced sample was CD4+ or CD8+ T cells sorted from blood, obtained in a trial of the OX40 agonist ivuxolimab. The chain links TRBV7-9 to TRBJ1-2; D possibly corresponds to TRBD1 (5 bases). The TCR was taken from an adult with an advanced solid tumor such as melanoma, head and neck, liver or kidney cancer. CDR3 DNA sequence: TGTGCCAGCAGCTCCAGGGCAGATGTATATGGCTACACCTTC. Translated: CASSSRADVYGYTF. The variable domain in full, with the rest retrieved from reference TRBV7-9 and TRBJ1-2, is DTGVSQNPRHKITKRGQNVTFRCDPISEHNRLYWYRQTLGQGPEFLTYFQNEAQLEKSRLLSDRFSAERPKGSFSTLEIQRTEQGDSAMYLCASSSRADVYGYTFGSGTRLTVV.